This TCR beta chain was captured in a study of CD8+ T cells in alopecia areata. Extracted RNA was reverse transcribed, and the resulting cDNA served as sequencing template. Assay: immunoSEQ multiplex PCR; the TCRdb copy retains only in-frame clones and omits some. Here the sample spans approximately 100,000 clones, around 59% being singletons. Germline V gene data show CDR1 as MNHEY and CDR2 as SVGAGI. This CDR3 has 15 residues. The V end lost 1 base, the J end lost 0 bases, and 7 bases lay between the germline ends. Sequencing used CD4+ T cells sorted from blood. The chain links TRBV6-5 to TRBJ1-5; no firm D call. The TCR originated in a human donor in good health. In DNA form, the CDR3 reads TGTGCCAGCAGTTACTTTCCAGATAGCAATCAGCCCCAGCATTTT. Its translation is CASSYFPDSNQPQHF.